A selection of T cell receptor beta chains follows, all from one sample in a study of blood T cell repertoires in COVID-19. TCRdb's copy holds only in-frame clones and misses some; the assay was immunoSEQ multiplex PCR. The sample has tens of thousands of clones, approximately 90% seen once. What was sequenced was peripheral blood. The receptors derive from a human donor in a cohort sampled during active COVID-19. The CDR3 runs from the conserved cysteine through the conserved F or W. D genes are given only for firm matches. Not every row has a clone size; where given, it reads once, few, many or a size class.

J | V | size | D | CDR3 | DNA
TRBJ1-5 | TRBV20-1 | once | NA | CSASSRGGQPQHF | TGCAGTGCTAGTTCGAGGGGAGGACAGCCCCAGCATTTT
TRBJ2-5 | TRBV5-1 | NA | TRBD1 | CASSLVGQGGETQYF | TGCGCCAGCAGCTTGGTAGGACAGGGAGGAGAGACCCAGTACTTC
TRBJ1-2 | TRBV28 | NA | TRBD1 | CASSHGTGHGYTF | TGTGCCAGCAGCCACGGGACAGGGCATGGCTACACCTTC
TRBJ1-1 | TRBV19 | once | NA | CASTITVNTEAFF | TGTGCCAGTACCATAACGGTGAACACTGAAGCTTTCTTT
TRBJ2-3 | TRBV4-3 | NA | TRBD2 | CASSQTLGRGTDTQYF | TGCGCCAGCAGCCAGACCCTGGGGAGGGGCACAGATACGCAGTATTTT
TRBJ2-3 | TRBV6-2/TRBV6-3 | NA | TRBD1 | CASSYRTGTPDTQYF | TGTGCCAGCAGTTACCGGACAGGGACCCCAGATACGCAGTATTTT
TRBJ1-6 | TRBV5-4 | NA | NA | CASSSRLDNSPLHF | TGTGCCAGCAGCTCAAGACTGGATAATTCACCCCTCCACTTT
TRBJ1-1 | TRBV7-2 | NA | TRBD1 | CASSSYLGGGMNTEAFF | TGTGCCAGCAGCTCCTATCTAGGGGGCGGCATGAACACTGAAGCTTTCTTT
TRBJ1-1 | TRBV5-1 | NA | NA | CASSFGRFEGNTEAFF | TGCGCCAGCAGCTTCGGGCGCTTCGAGGGGAACACTGAAGCTTTCTTT
TRBJ2-7 | TRBV20-1 | NA | NA | CSAMDRYEQYF | TGCAGTGCTATGGACAGATACGAGCAGTACTTC
TRBJ1-4 | TRBV10-2 | NA | TRBD1 | CASRGTGATNEKLFF | TGCGCCAGCCGGGGGACAGGGGCAACTAATGAAAAACTGTTTTTT
TRBJ2-2 | TRBV5-1 | NA | NA | CASSGQTTGELFF | TGCGCCAGCAGCGGACAGACTACCGGGGAGCTGTTTTTT
TRBJ2-1 | TRBV28 | NA | NA | CASRHRPNEQFF | TGTGCCAGCCGACACCGGCCAAATGAGCAGTTCTTC
TRBJ1-4 | TRBV19 | NA | TRBD1 | CASSSRQGNEKLFF | TGTGCCAGTAGTTCTCGACAGGGTAATGAAAAACTGTTTTTT
TRBJ2-5 | TRBV6-5 | NA | TRBD2 | CASSVAGSGTQYF | TGTGCCAGCTCAGTAGCGGGGAGCGGGACCCAGTACTTC
TRBJ1-3 | TRBV29-1 | few | NA | CPAGWCTIYF | TGCCCAGCGGGTTGGTGCACCATATATTTT
TRBJ1-2 | TRBV28 | NA | NA | CASSFGGARVGYTF | TGTGCCAGCAGTTTTGGGGGGGCGAGGGTTGGCTACACCTTC
TRBJ2-1 | TRBV30 | NA | NA | CAWMVAHEQFF | TGTGCCTGGATGGTAGCCCATGAGCAGTTCTTC
TRBJ2-7 | TRBV7-2 | NA | NA | CASSWDRTGEQYF | TGTGCCAGCAGCTGGGATCGGACGGGGGAGCAGTACTTC
TRBJ2-3 | TRBV6-6 | NA | NA | CASTFGWAKFTDTQYF | TGTGCCAGCACTTTCGGTTGGGCTAAATTCACAGATACGCAGTATTTT
TRBJ1-2 | TRBV1 | once | NA | CTSSQIEAVNNYGYTF | TGCACCAGCAGCCAAATTGAGGCAGTCAATAACTATGGCTACACCTTC